What follows is one T cell receptor beta chain and its context. Antigen: not known. This sample was included in a study of T cell responses to AZD1222 COVID-19 vaccine. Whole-study findings and limits: Spike-specific TCRs gained breadth and depth after people received two AZD1222 doses. Donors skewed white British and female; clonal diversity was possibly underestimated.

The length of the CDR3 is 15 residues. V lost 2 bases and J lost 7; bases outside the gene matches: 10. Germline V gives CDR1 MNHEY, CDR2 SVGAGI. Sequencing used immunoSEQ multiplex PCR; TCRdb keeps in-frame clones, though not all of them. The table lists approximately 150,000 clones, 80% to 90% of them singletons. J is TRBJ2-7 and V is TRBV6-5; 8 nucleotides agree with TRBD1. Sequenced material: peripheral blood, taken on day 0 of AZD1222 vaccination. This receptor was identified in an adult in good health. CDR3 residues: CASSYGQGGRGEQYF. CDR3 nucleotides: TGTGCCAGCAGTTACGGACAGGGAGGCCGGGGGGAGCAGTACTTC.